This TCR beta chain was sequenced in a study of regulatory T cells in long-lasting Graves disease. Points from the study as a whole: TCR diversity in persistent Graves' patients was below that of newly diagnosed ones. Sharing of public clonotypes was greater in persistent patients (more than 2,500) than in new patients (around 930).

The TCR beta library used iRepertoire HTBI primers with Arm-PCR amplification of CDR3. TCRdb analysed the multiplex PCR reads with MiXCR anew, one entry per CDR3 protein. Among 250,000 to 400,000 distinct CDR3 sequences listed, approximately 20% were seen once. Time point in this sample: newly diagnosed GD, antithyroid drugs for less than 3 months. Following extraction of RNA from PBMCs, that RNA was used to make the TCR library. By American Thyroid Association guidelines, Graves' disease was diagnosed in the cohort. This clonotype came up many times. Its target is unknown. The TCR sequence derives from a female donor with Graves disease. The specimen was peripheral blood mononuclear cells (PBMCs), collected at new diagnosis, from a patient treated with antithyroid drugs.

The CDR3: CASTNAGALGNTIYF. The CDR3 DNA is TGTGCCAGCACAAATGCAGGGGCGCTGGGAAACACCATATATTTT. The rearrangement links TRBV12-3 or TRBV12-4 to TRBJ1-3; perhaps TRBD1 as D (6 bases). The CDR3 extends over 15 amino acids. Trimming took off 7 bases at V and 4 bases at J, with 17 bases between the two ends.